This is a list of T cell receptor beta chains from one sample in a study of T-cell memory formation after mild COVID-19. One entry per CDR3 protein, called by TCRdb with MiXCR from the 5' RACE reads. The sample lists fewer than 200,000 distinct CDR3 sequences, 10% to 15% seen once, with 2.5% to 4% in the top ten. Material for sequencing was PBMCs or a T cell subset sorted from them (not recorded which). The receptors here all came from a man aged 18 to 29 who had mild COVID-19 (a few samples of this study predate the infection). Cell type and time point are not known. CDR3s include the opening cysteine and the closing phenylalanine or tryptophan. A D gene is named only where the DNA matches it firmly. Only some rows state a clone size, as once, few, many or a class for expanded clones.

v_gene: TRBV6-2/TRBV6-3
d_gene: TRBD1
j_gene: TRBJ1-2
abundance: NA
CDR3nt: TGTGCCAGCAGTACCGACCGACAGGGGAACTATGGCTACACCTTC
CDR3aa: CASSTDRQGNYGYTF

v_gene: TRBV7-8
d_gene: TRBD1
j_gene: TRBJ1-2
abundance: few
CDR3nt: TGTGCCAGCAGCTTAATGCGGAGGGGGCTCGACGGCTACACCTTC
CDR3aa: CASSLMRRGLDGYTF

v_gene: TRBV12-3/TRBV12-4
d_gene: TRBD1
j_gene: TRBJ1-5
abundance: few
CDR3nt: TGTGCCAGCAGTTTCACAGGGGGCTATCAGCCCCAGCATTTT
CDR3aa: CASSFTGGYQPQHF

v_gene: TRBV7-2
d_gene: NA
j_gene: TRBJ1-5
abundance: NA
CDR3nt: TGTGCCAGCAGCCCCCCGGGCAGCCGGGGAGTTGGGCCCCAGCATTTT
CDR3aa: CASSPPGSRGVGPQHF

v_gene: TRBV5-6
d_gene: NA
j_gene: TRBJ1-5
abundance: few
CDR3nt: TGTGCCAGCAGCTTGGGAAGTTATAGCAATCAGCCCCAGCATTTT
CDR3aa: CASSLGSYSNQPQHF

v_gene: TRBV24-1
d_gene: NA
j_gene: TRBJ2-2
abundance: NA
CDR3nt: TGTGCCACCATGGACAGCACTTCCACCGGGGAGCTGTTTTTT
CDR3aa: CATMDSTSTGELFF

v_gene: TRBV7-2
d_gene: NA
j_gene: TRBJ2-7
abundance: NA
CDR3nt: TGTGCCAGCAGTCGCGTAGGGGCTTACGAGCAGTACTTC
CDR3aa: CASSRVGAYEQYF

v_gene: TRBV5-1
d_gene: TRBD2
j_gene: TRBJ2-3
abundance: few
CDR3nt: TGCGCCAGCAGCTTGGTTCTAGCGGGGGATAGCACAGATACGCAGTATTTT
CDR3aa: CASSLVLAGDSTDTQYF

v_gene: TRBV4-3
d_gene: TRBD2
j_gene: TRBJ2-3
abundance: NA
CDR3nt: TGCGCCAGCAGCCAAGAAGGGAGACTAGCAAGTGATACGCAGTATTTT
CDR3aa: CASSQEGRLASDTQYF

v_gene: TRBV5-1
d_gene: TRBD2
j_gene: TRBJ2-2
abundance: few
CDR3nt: TGCGCCAGCAGCTTACCCCGACTAGCGGGGGGTTACACCGGGGAGCTGTTTTTT
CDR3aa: CASSLPRLAGGYTGELFF

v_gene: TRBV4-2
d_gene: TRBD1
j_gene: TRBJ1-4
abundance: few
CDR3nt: TGTGCCAGCAGCCAAGATGGGGACAGTGAAAAACTGTTTTTT
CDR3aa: CASSQDGDSEKLFF

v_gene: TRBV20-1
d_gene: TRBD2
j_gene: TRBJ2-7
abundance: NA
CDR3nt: TGCAACCATGGGGCTAGCGGGGGGCCGGCCTACGAGCAGTACTTC
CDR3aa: CNHGASGGPAYEQYF

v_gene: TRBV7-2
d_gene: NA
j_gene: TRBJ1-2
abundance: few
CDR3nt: TGTGCCAGCAGCACCCAAACGGTTTTTAACTATGGCTACACCTTC
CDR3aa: CASSTQTVFNYGYTF

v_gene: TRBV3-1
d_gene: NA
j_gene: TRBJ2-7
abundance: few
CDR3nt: TGTGCCAGCAGCCAATTCGCGGGCGAGCAGTACTTC
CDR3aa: CASSQFAGEQYF

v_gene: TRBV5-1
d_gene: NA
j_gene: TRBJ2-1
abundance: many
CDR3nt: TGCGCCAGCAGCCTGACCACAGGGACCACCATCCCCCTCTTC
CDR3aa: CASSLTTGTTIPLF

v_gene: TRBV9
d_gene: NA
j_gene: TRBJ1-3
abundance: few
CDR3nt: TGTGCCAGCAGCGTAGATCCCTCTGGAAACACCATATATTTT
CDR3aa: CASSVDPSGNTIYF

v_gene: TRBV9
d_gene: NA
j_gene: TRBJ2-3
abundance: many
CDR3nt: TGTGCCAGCAGCCCCCGGGGTGGAGATACGCAGTATTTT
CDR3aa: CASSPRGGDTQYF

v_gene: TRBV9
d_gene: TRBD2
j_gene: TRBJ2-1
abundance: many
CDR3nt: TGTGCCAGCAGCTCGAGGGTAGCGGGGACGTCGTACAATGAGCAGTTCTTC
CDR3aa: CASSSRVAGTSYNEQFF

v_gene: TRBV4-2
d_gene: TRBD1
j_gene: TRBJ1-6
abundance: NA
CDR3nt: TGTGCCAGCAGCCAAGGTGACGGGACAGGGATATCACCCCTCCACTTT
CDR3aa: CASSQGDGTGISPLHF

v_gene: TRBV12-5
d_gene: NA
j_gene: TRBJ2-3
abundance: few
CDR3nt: TGTGCTAGTGGTTATGGACAGAGGACAGATACGCAGTATTTT
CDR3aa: CASGYGQRTDTQYF

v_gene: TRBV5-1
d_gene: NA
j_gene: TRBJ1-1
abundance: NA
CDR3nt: TGCGCCAGCAGGGACAGTAATATTTTAAACACTGAAGCTTTCTTT
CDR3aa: CASRDSNILNTEAFF

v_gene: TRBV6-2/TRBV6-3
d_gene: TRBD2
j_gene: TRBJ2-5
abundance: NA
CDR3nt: TGTGCCAGCAGTCCCATAGGAGCGGGGGGAGAGACCCAGTACTTC
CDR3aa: CASSPIGAGGETQYF

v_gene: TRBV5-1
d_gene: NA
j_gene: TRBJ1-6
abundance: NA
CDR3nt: TGCGCCAGCAGATCCGGGGAGGCATCACCCCTCCACTTT
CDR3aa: CASRSGEASPLHF

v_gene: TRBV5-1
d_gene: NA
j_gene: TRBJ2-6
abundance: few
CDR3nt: TGCGCCAGCAGCTTGGAAGGGACTGCTGGGGCCAACGTCCTGACTTTC
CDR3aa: CASSLEGTAGANVLTF

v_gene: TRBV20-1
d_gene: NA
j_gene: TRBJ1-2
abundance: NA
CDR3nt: TGCAGTGCCAGCCCTCCGGGGAACCCCACCTATGGCTACACCTTC
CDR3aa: CSASPPGNPTYGYTF

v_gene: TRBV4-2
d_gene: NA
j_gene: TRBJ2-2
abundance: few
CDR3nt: TGTGCCAGCAGCCAAGAGGGTGCGCGGGGGAACACCGGGGAGCTGTTTTTT
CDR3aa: CASSQEGARGNTGELFF

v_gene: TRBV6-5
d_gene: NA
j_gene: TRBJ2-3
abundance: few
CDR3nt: TGTGCCAGCAGTTCGGGAGGGGGCGCCTACACAGATACGCAGTATTTT
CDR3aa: CASSSGGGAYTDTQYF

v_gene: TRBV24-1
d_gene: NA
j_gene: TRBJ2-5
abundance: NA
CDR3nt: TGTGCCACCAGTGATTCGACTACCGCAGAGACCCAGTACTTC
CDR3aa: CATSDSTTAETQYF

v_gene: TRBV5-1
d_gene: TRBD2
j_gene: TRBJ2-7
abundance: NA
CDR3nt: TGCGCCAGCAGCTTGGTGGGGACTAGCTCCTACGAGCAGTACTTC
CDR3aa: CASSLVGTSSYEQYF

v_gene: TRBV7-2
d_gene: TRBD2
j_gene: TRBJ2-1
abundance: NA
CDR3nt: TGTGCCAGCAGCTCGACTAGCGGGGGCTATGAGCAGTTCTTC
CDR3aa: CASSSTSGGYEQFF

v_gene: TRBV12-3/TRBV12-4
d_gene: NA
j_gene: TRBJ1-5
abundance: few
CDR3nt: TGTGCCAGCAGCGGGGGGGGTCAGCCCCAGCATTTT
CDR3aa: CASSGGGQPQHF

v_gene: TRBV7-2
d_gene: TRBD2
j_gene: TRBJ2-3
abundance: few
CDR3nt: TGTGCCAGCAGGAGCGGGGGGGCAGATACGCAGTATTTT
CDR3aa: CASRSGGADTQYF

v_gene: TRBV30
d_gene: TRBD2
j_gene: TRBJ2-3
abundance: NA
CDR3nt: TGTGCCTGGAGCGTAGGGACTAGCGGGTTCACAGATACGCAGTATTTT
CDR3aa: CAWSVGTSGFTDTQYF

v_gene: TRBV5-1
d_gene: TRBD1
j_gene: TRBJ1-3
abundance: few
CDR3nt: TGCGCCAGCAGCTTCTTGGGACAGGGGGAGAACACCATATATTTT
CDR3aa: CASSFLGQGENTIYF

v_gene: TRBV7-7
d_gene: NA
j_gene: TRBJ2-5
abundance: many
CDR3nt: TGTGCTAGCAGCTTAGACGGCACCCACGCGCCCCAGTACTTC
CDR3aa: CASSLDGTHAPQYF

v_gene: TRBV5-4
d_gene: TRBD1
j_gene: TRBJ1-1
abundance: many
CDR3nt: TGTGCCAGCAGCTCCCCTACTACAGGGGGCACTGAAGCTTTCTTT
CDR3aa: CASSSPTTGGTEAFF

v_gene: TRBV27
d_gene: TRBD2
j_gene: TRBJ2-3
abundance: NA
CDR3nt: TGTGCCAGCAGTTTAATTCTCGGAATGGCGGGGGGAGTTACGCAGTATTTT
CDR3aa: CASSLILGMAGGVTQYF

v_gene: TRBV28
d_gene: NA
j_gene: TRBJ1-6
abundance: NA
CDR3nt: TGTGCCAGCAGTTTAGTCAGCGGGAGCGGTTCACCCCTCCACTTT
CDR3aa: CASSLVSGSGSPLHF

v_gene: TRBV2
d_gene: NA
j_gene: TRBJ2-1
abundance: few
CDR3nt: TGTGCCAGCAGTGGTCAGGACTTCCCTTCCTACAATGAGCAGTTCTTC
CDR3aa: CASSGQDFPSYNEQFF

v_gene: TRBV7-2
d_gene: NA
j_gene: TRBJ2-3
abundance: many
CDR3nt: TGTGCCAGCAGCTTGGGCGGGACCACAGATACGCAGTATTTT
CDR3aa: CASSLGGTTDTQYF

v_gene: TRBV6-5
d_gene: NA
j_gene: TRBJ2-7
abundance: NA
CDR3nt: TGTGCCAGCAGCAGGCTGGCCCTGGGCTCCTACGAGCAGTACTTC
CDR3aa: CASSRLALGSYEQYF

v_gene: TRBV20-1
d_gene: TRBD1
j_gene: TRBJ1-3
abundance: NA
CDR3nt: TGCAGTGCTCGAGATGGGACAGTCTTAAACACCATATATTTT
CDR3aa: CSARDGTVLNTIYF

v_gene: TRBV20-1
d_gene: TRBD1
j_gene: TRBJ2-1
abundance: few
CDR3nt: TGCAGTGCCCCGGGACAGGGAGTTCATGAGCAGTTCTTC
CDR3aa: CSAPGQGVHEQFF

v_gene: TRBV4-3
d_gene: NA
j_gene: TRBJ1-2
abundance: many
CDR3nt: TGCGCCAGCAGCCACGAACAGGGCTACTATGGCTACACCTTC
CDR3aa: CASSHEQGYYGYTF

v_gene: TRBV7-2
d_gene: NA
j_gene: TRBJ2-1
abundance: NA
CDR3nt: TGTGCCAGCAGCTTACTTCGGGGAAACTACAATGAGCAGTTCTTC
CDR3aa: CASSLLRGNYNEQFF

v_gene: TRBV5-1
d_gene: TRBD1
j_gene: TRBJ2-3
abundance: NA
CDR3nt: TGCGCCAGCAGCTTCGGACAGGGCACAGATACGCAGTATTTT
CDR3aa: CASSFGQGTDTQYF

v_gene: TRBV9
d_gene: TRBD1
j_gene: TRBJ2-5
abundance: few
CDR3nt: TGTGCCAGCAGCACAGGACAGGGATTGACCCAGTACTTC
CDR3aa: CASSTGQGLTQYF

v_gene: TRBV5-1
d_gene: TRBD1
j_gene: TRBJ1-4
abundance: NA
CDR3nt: TGCGCCAGCAGCTCTGGACAGGGTAATGAAAAACTGTTTTTT
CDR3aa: CASSSGQGNEKLFF

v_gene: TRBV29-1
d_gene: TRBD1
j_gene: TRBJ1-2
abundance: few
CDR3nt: TGCAGCGTTGGGGGACAGGGCGAAGGCTACACCTTC
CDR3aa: CSVGGQGEGYTF

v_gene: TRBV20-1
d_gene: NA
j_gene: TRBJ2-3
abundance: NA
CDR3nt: TGCAGTGCTAGAGAAACAGGCACAGATACGCAGTATTTT
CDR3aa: CSARETGTDTQYF

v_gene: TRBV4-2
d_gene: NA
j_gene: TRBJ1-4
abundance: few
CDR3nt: TGTGCCAGCAGCCAAGTGCAGGCAACAACTAATGAAAAACTGTTTTTT
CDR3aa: CASSQVQATTNEKLFF

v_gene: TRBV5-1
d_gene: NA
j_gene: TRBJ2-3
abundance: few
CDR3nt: TGCGCCAGCAGCAGCCGGGACAGCACAGATACGCAGTATTTT
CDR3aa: CASSSRDSTDTQYF

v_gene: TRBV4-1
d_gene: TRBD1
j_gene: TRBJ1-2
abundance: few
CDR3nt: TGCGCCAGCAGCCTAGGACAGGACAGAGTCTACACCTTC
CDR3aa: CASSLGQDRVYTF

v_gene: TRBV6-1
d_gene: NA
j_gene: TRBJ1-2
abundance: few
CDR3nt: TGTGCCAGCAGCAACTACCTCACGGGGAACTATGGCTACACCTTC
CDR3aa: CASSNYLTGNYGYTF

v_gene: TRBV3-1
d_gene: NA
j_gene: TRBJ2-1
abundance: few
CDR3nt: TGTGCCAGCAGCCAGGGGAGCGCGAAGCTGCAGTTCTTC
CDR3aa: CASSQGSAKLQFF

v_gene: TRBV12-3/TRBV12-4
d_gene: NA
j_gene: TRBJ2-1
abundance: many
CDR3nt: TGTGCCAGCTCGAGGGGGAATGAGCAGTTCTTC
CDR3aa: CASSRGNEQFF

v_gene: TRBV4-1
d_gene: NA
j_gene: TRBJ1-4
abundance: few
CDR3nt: TGCGCCAGCACTGTAGGACTGATTAATGAAAAACTGTTTTTT
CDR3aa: CASTVGLINEKLFF

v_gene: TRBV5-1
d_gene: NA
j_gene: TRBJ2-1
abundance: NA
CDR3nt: TGCGCCAGCAGCATCCTCACTGGGTCGAGTGGTGAGCAGTTCTTC
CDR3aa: CASSILTGSSGEQFF

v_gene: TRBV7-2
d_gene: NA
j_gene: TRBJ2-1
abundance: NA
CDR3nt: TGTGCCAGCAGCCGCTCCGGGACTCCCGATGAGCAGTTCTTC
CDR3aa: CASSRSGTPDEQFF